The 5 T cell receptor beta chains below were found in one sample sequenced in a study of post-analysis software for immune sequencing data. The antigens for these receptors are not known. Built from TCR beta cDNA, the libraries had unique molecular identifiers in them. Via MiXCR, TCRdb re-called the PCR reads, giving one row per CDR3 protein. The sample lists roughly 540,000 distinct CDR3 sequences, around a third occurring once. Study outcomes and limitations: Among roughly 5 TRBV segments more frequent in patients than controls were TRBV5-6, TRBV5-1 and TRBV20-1.

The sample taken for sequencing was blood. These TCRs come from a girl younger than 18 with multiple sclerosis.

J is TRBJ2-3 and V is TRBV6-2 or TRBV6-3, with TRBD1 as a possible D gene (5 bases). V gave up 2 bases and J gave up 5 bases, with 14 bases separating them. CDR1 MNHEY and CDR2 SVGEGT come from the germline V gene. This CDR3 spans 15 amino acids. The CDR3 nucleotides are TGTGCCAGCAGTTACCGTAGGGGTCTCCAAGATACGCAGTATTTT. It translates to CASSYRRGLQDTQYF.

This chain links TRBV7-9 with TRBJ1-4, with D possibly TRBD1 on 5 matching bases. The CDR3 extends over 15 amino acids. Trimming removed 5 bases at V and 8 bases at J, with 18 bases between. Germline V gives CDR1 SEHNR, CDR2 FQNEAQ (reference sequence). The CDR3 region has the DNA TGTGCCAGCAGCATCCGGGACGCTAGGGACGAAAAACTGTTTTTT. Its translation: CASSIRDARDEKLFF.

This clonotype has only a few counts. The chain couples TRBV12-5 to TRBJ2-7, with D possibly being TRBD1 or TRBD2 (5 bases each). V lost 2 bases and J lost 0, with 11 bases in between. The CDR3 is 15 residues long. Germline CDR1 and CDR2: LGHNT and FRNRAP. The CDR3 region has the DNA TGTGCTAGTGGTTTGATCCGGGACGGCTCCTACGAGCAGTACTTC. Its translation: CASGLIRDGSYEQYF.

This clonotype came up a few times. V gene TRBV20-1 combines with J gene TRBJ2-1; 12 bases match TRBD2. Looked up from germline, CDR1 is DFQATT and CDR2 is SNEGSKA (reference sequence). Trimming cost V 5 bases and J 0 bases; bases outside gene matches: 5. The CDR3 has 16 amino acids. The CDR3 sequence is CSARTSGADSYNEQFF. DNA of the CDR3: TGCAGTGCTCGGACTAGCGGGGCGGACTCCTACAATGAGCAGTTCTTC.

This clonotype was observed many times. V and J are TRBV12-3 or TRBV12-4 and TRBJ2-7; the D gene is possibly TRBD2 (6 bases). The V end was cut by 7 bases, the J end by 5 bases, with 9 bases between. CDR3 length equals 11 residues. CDR3 sequence reads: CASMGGHEQYF. The CDR3 DNA reads as TGTGCCAGCATGGGGGGACACGAGCAGTACTTC.